A selection of T cell receptor beta chains follows, all from one sample in a study of long-term antiretroviral therapy in people with HIV. Data came from immunoSEQ multiplex PCR; TCRdb stores just in-frame clones and leaves some out. The sample consists of about 30,000 clones, approximately 85% of them appearing once. The sample was unsorted PBMCs, taken about 2.7 years before starting antiretroviral therapy. Receptors originate from a woman in her 30s with HIV. The CDR3 runs from the conserved cysteine through the conserved F or W. Fields, in order: J gene, CDR3 length, D gene, V gene, clone size, CDR3 protein, CDR3 DNA. The D gene is left open where the match is weak. Size is omitted from some rows. Given values are once, few, many or a class for expanded clones.

TRBJ1-2 | 14 | - | TRBV29-1 | - | CSVRPAGSNYGYTF | TGCAGCGTAAGACCGGCGGGGTCTAACTATGGCTACACCTTC
TRBJ1-3 | 14 | - | TRBV5-1 | - | CASSLELSGNTIYF | TGCGCCAGCAGCTTGGAGCTCTCTGGAAACACCATATATTTT
TRBJ1-6 | 14 | - | TRBV2 | - | CASSEENGNSPLHF | TGTGCCAGCAGTGAAGAGAACGGTAATTCACCCCTCCACTTT
TRBJ2-5 | 14 | - | TRBV7-2 | once | CASSLEHSAKTQYF | TGTGCCAGCAGCTTAGAACACAGCGCAAAGACCCAGTACTTC
TRBJ2-6 | 19 | TRBD2 | TRBV19 | - | CASSIDREGLYSGANVLTF | TGTGCCAGTAGTATAGATCGGGAGGGTCTTTACTCTGGGGCCAACGTCCTGACTTTC
TRBJ1-5 | 15 | TRBD1 | TRBV11-2 | - | CASSFGGQNNQPQHF | TGTGCCAGCAGCTTTGGGGGACAGAACAATCAGCCCCAGCATTTT
TRBJ2-5 | 16 | - | TRBV11-2 | once | CASSLNLGEFGETQYF | TGTGCCAGCAGCTTGAATCTTGGGGAATTTGGAGAGACCCAGTACTTC
TRBJ2-4 | 15 | - | TRBV19 | - | CASSVGQKGVDIQYF | TGTGCCAGTAGTGTCGGACAGAAGGGGGTTGACATTCAGTACTTC
TRBJ1-2 | 17 | TRBD1 | TRBV19 | once | CASSYMGTGAPKYGYTF | TGTGCCAGTAGTTACATGGGGACAGGCGCCCCGAAATATGGCTACACCTTC
TRBJ1-5 | 16 | - | TRBV6-1 | - | CASSEARVRGGQPQHF | TGTGCCAGCAGTGAAGCGCGCGTCAGGGGAGGACAGCCCCAGCATTTT